The clone carrying this T cell receptor beta chain was found a few times. The 5'RACE method, run with constant-segment primers, produced TCR alpha and TCR beta cDNA libraries (carrying sample barcodes and UMIs). TCRdb independently ran MiXCR on the 5' RACE reads; one entry per CDR3 protein. The table has 350,000 or so distinct CDR3 sequences, 20% to 25% seen once. These data come from a study of T-cell memory formation after mild COVID-19. J was trimmed by 7 bases and V by 7 bases; bases with no gene match: 8. Germline V gene lookup returns CDR1 SQVTM and CDR2 ANQGSEA. The CDR3 is made up of 13 amino acids.

Sequencing was performed on PBMCs or a T cell subset sorted from them (not recorded which). V usage is TRBV29-1 and J usage is TRBJ2-2; 8 bases map to TRBD2. This clonotype was obtained from an adult woman who had mild COVID-19 (a few samples of this study predate the infection). Cell type and time point are not known. The CDR3 nucleotides read TGCAGCGCCCGGGAGGGGGTCGTCGGGGAGCTGTTTTTT. Amino acids: CSAREGVVGELFF.